This T cell receptor (beta chain) was captured by sequencing in a study of CXCR3-negative and CXCR3-positive naive CD8 T cells. Study-level results: Comparably high diversity marked both naive subsets, whereas memory CD8+ cells had much lower diversity.

The libraries of TRB cDNA were prepared using 5' RACE with UMI labels. No DNA is given; TCRdb re-called the 5' RACE reads and lists each CDR3 protein once. The table counts tens of thousands of distinct CDR3 sequences; approximately 1.5% lies in the top ten. CD45RO-CCR7+CD27+CD95- defined naive CD8+ T cells. Regarding this clonotype: Its matching antigen is unknown.

The length of the CDR3 is 13 residues. In germline, CDR1 is MNHEY, CDR2 SMNVEV (reference sequence). The V gene is TRBV27, the J gene TRBJ1-1. Input material: naive CXCR3- CD8+ T cells from blood. Indicated subset: CD45RO-CCR7+CD27+CD95- naive CD8+ T cells lacking CXCR3 (TNR3-). The receptor was isolated from a human donor in good health. Some clones in this sample may be carry-over from other donors' samples. The CDR3 loop is CASSFGPNTEAFF.